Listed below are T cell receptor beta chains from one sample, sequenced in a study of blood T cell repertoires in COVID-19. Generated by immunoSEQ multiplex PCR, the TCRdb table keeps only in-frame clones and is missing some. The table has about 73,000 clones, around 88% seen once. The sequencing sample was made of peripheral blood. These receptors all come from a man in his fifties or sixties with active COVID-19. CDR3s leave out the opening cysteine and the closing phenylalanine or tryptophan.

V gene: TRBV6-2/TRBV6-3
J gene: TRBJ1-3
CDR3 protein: ASSYWGLAGNTIY

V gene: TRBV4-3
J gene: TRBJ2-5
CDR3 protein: ASSQDLQGQGETQY

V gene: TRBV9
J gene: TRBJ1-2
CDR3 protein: ASSVSTDYGYT

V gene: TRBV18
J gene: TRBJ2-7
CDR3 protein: ASSRDRAEGEQY

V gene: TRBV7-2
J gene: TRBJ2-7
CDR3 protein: ASSTSMSYEQY

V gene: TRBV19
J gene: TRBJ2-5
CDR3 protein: ASSIWRTSFGPWGYVFQETQY

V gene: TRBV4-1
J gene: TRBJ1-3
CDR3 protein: ASSHPMRRDVYY

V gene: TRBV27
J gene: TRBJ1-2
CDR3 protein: ASSLRGIYGYT

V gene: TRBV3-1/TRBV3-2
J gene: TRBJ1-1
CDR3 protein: ASSPYRQGRIAF

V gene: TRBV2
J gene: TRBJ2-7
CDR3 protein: ASRPVGTAYEQY

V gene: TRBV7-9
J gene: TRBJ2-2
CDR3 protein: ASSLELPREEGLF

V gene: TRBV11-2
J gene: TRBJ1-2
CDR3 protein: ASSLEVRGNGYT

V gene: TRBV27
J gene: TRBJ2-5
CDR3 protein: ASSSLTGGIETQY

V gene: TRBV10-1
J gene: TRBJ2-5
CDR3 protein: ARMGGGGETQY

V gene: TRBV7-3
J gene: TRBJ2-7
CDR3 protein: ASSLGAERGGPYEQY

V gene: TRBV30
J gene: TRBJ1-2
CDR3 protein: AWSGGGALGRYGYT

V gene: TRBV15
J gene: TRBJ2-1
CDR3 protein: ATSRSRGIYNEQF

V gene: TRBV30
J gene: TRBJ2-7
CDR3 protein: ATHRGAGEQY

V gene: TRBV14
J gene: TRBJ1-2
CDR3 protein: ASSQDMRPSYGYT

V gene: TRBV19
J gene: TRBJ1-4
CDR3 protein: ASRYIGTGNEKLF

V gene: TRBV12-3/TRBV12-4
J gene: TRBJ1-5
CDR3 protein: ASSGGGNQPQH

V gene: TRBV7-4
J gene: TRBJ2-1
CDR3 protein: ASSLALRGNIDEQF

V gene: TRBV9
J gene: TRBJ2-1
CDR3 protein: ASSVGTSGGTEQF

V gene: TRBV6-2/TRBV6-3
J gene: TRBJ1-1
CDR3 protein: ASSYSAVKAF

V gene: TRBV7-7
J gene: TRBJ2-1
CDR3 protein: ASSLDPQAHNEQF

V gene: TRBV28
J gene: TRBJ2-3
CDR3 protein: ASSLREGEDTQY

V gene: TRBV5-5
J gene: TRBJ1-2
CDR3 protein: ASTLGRMTNYGYT

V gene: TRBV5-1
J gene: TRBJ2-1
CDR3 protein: ASSSISGGADEQF

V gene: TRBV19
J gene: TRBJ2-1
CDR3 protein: ASSSRDRDEQF

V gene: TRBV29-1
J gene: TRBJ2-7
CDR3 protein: SALPGQGAYEQY

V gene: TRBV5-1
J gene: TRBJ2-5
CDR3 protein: ASSFMTSGRGETQY

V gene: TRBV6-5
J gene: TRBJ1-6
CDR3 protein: ASSYSDRGGSPLH

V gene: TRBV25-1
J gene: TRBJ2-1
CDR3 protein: ASSTGTRVLDEQF

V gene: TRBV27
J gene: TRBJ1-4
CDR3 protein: ASSFYRTKGTNEKLF

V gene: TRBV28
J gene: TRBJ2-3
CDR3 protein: ASSLGLAGGLRDTQY

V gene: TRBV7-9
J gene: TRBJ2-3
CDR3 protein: ASSVPGGGDTDTQY

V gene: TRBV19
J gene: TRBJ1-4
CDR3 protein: ASSIGLRQGPNEKLF

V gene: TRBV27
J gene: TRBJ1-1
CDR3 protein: ASSIGTDMNTEAF

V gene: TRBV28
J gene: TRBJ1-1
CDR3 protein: ASSTGTETEAF